This TCR beta chain emerged from a study of blood T cell repertoires in COVID-19. As for the study in general: Some COVID-19 samples were acute and others convalescent; all came from the United States, Italy and Spain.

Assay used: immunoSEQ multiplex PCR; TCRdb lists only in-frame clones, some missing. Of 120,000 or so clones in the sample, around 87% were seen once. CDR1 is SGDLS, CDR2 YYNGEE, per germline. This CDR3 comprises 16 residues. The trim removed 2 bases at V and 2 bases at J, leaving 7 bases unmatched. The origin of this receptor is a woman aged 60-70 years with acute or convalescent COVID-19. V is TRBV9 and J is TRBJ1-2, with 9 bases lining up with TRBD1. The sample taken for sequencing was peripheral blood. The CDR3 loop is CASSVGPGQGNYGYTF. CDR3 bases: TGTGCCAGCAGCGTCGGTCCGGGACAGGGAAACTATGGCTACACCTTC.